This T cell receptor (beta chain) was captured in a study of CD8+ T cells in alopecia areata. Study results and caveats: In patients, TCRs were shared less clearly than in mice, and HLA may possibly be involved.

As regards this clone: The antigen is unknown.

Collected material from alopecia areata patients comprised lesional scalp punch biopsies and peripheral blood. Sorting of PBMCs yielded the CD4+ and CD8+ T cells. Once RNA had been extracted, it was reverse transcribed into cDNA to act as the sequencing template. Repertoires were generated with immunoSEQ multiplex PCR, while TCRdb's copy carries only in-frame clones and drops some. The sample lists under 250,000 clones, around 62% occurring once. The starting material was CD4+ T cells sorted from blood, obtained at week 0. This clonotype originated in a human donor with alopecia areata.

The CDR3 bases are TGCAGTGCCACCTCTCTAGCTAACTATGGCTACACCTTC. Protein sequence: CSATSLANYGYTF. The V gene is TRBV29-1, the J gene TRBJ1-2; D remains unclear. Germline V gene lookup returns CDR1 SQVTM and CDR2 ANQGSEA. CDR3 size: 13 residues.